The TCR beta chain described here comes from a study of T cell repertoires in aging, cancer and after chemotherapy. Overall study: Paired samples before and after chemotherapy came from glioblastoma patients receiving temozolomide-based therapy. Approximately 9.6 million TCR reads were in the whole dataset. Whole-study results and caveats: Median generation probability rose over the chemotherapy interval in each cancer cohort, suggesting rebound thymic output. Loss of evenness, beyond lost richness, contributed to age-related TCR diversity decline in cancer patients.

This clonotype was detected only a few times. Antigen: not known. A mixed TRB-A/B primer pool amplified rearranged TRB by multiplex touch-down PCR. TCRdb re-analysed the multiplex PCR reads in MiXCR, keeping a single row per CDR3 protein. The repertoire includes fewer than 3,000 distinct CDR3 sequences, roughly a quarter of them detected once, and about an eighth sits in the top ten. The template was genomic DNA from peripheral blood, not RNA. Germline assignment: CDR1 DFQATT and CDR2 SNEGSKA (reference sequence). V lost 6 bases to trimming and J lost 2 bases; unmatched junction nucleotides: 2. This CDR3 contains 13 residues.

The clonotype originates from a human donor with a solid tumor. This chain uses TRBV20-1 with TRBJ1-3, with TRBD1 matching over 9 bases. The sample was blood. The CDR3 spells CSARQGAGNTIYF. Written as DNA, the CDR3 is TGCAGTGCCAGACAGGGGGCTGGAAACACCATATATTTT.